Following are 32 T cell receptor beta chains from one sample sequenced in a study of OX40 agonist ivuxolimab in advanced cancers. This table comes from immunoSEQ multiplex PCR, and its TCRdb copy is limited to in-frame clones, with some not included. Here the sample spans roughly 95,000 clones, 86% being singletons. The sample in question was CD4+ or CD8+ T cells sorted from blood, obtained in a trial of the OX40 agonist ivuxolimab. The source is an adult with an advanced solid tumor such as melanoma, head and neck, liver or kidney cancer.

V gene TRBV5-6 combines with J gene TRBJ1-4; unclear D gene. CDR1 and CDR2 from the germline V gene are SGHDT and YYEEEE. The CDR3 extends over 14 amino acids. Trimming shortened V by 0 bases and J by 6 bases, and 9 bases separated the two germline ends. CDR3 amino acids: CASSLGGVDEKLFF. CDR3 bases: TGTGCCAGCAGCTTGGGGGGAGTCGATGAAAAACTGTTTTTT.

V and J are TRBV28 and TRBJ1-1; 7 bases align to TRBD1. V lost 5 bases and J lost 4; bases outside the gene matches: 10. This CDR3 region has 15 residues. CDR1 is MDHEN, CDR2 SYDVKM, per germline. The CDR3 sequence: CASSPTDRTLTEAFF. The DNA for the CDR3 is TGTGCCAGCAGTCCCACGGACAGGACCCTCACTGAAGCTTTCTTT.

This chain joins TRBV2 and TRBJ2-1, with 11 bases fitting TRBD1. Looked up from germline, CDR1 is SNHLY and CDR2 is FYNNEI. The trim removed 6 bases at V and 8 bases at J, leaving 15 bases unmatched. The CDR3 sequence is 17 residues long. CDR3 region: CASRDRGLRLAYHEQFF. Here the CDR3 DNA reads TGTGCCAGCAGGGACAGGGGGCTTAGACTAGCTTACCATGAGCAGTTCTTC.

The rearrangement joins TRBV11-3 to TRBJ2-1, with TRBD2 matching over 8 bases. V gave up 9 bases and J gave up 4 bases; unmatched junction bases: 5. The length of the CDR3 is 13 residues. The V gene's germline CDR1 is SGHNT and CDR2 YENEEA. CDR3 coding DNA: TGTGCCAGACGCGGGAGGACGTACAATGAGCAGTTCTTC. As protein: CARRGRTYNEQFF. The full variable domain, with the rest looked up from reference TRBV11-3 and TRBJ2-1, is EAGVVQSPRYKIIEKKQPVAFWCNPISGHNTLYWYLQNLGQGPELLIRYENEEAVDDSQLPKDRFSAERLKGVDSTLKIQPAELGDSAVYLCARRGRTYNEQFFGPGTRLTVL.

J is TRBJ2-3 and V is TRBV27; weak D call: TRBD2 (6 bases). CDR1 and CDR2 from the germline V gene are MNHEY and SMNVEV (reference sequence). CDR3 size: 12 residues. Between the trimmed V and J ends, which lost 5 bases and 6 bases, there was a span of 9 bases. CDR3 DNA: TGTGCCAGCAGTCCGGCGGGGGATACGCAGTATTTT. Translating gives CASSPAGDTQYF.

The chain has TRBV7-9 and TRBJ1-4, with D perhaps TRBD1 (6 bases). Per germline, CDR1 SEHNR and CDR2 FQNEAQ (reference sequence). This CDR3 spans 15 amino acids. The V and J ends lost 5 bases and 4 bases respectively, with 14 bases between them. In nucleotides, the CDR3 is TGTGCCAGCAGCCCATCAGGGGAGGGTAATGAAAAACTGTTTTTT. Its translation: CASSPSGEGNEKLFF.

There are many counts of this clone. The rearrangement links TRBV19 to TRBJ2-4, with TRBD1 identical over 9 bases. After removal of 8 bases from V and 9 bases from J, the junction contained 8 bases not matched to a gene. The CDR3 totals 13 residues. Per germline, CDR1 LNHDA and CDR2 SQIVND (reference sequence). The CDR3 bases are TGTGCCAGTCGAAACAGGGGGCTCGGCATTCAGTACTTC. Its protein product is CASRNRGLGIQYF. The full variable domain, rest sourced from reference TRBV19 and TRBJ2-4, is DGGITQSPKYLFRKEGQNVTLSCEQNLNHDAMYWYRQDPGQGLRLIYYSQIVNDFQKGDIAEGYSVSREKKESFPLTVTSAQKNPTAFYLCASRNRGLGIQYFGAGTRLSVL.

This chain links TRBV6-4 with TRBJ1-2; TRBD1 might be the D (5 bases). Trimming removed 3 bases from V and 3 bases from J, with 11 bases in between. The CDR3 length is 14 residues. Germline values: CDR1 MRHNA, CDR2 SNTAGT. The CDR3 sequence: CASSESDRYYGYTF. In DNA form, the CDR3 reads TGTGCCAGCAGTGAATCAGACAGATACTATGGCTACACCTTC.

The rearrangement uses TRBV2 and TRBJ1-3, with D maybe TRBD1 (6 bases). Looked up from germline, CDR1 is SNHLY and CDR2 is FYNNEI. V lost 5 bases and J lost 8, with 10 bases in between. This CDR3 is built from 12 residues. The CDR3: CASSQGLDTIYF. In DNA form, the CDR3 reads TGTGCCAGCAGTCAGGGGTTGGACACCATATATTTT.

The rearrangement joins TRBV9 to TRBJ2-3; tentative D call: TRBD2 (6 bases). Germline V gene lookup returns CDR1 SGDLS and CDR2 YYNGEE. CDR3 length equals 15 residues. V lost 2 bases and J lost 1, with 11 bases in between. The CDR3 loop is CASSVGGIGTDTQYF. As DNA, the CDR3 is TGTGCCAGCAGCGTGGGGGGAATCGGCACAGATACGCAGTATTTT.

The chain carries TRBV7-5 and TRBJ1-4; the DNA was not used to check the table's D call, TRBD1. TRBV7-5 represents a pseudogene. CDR3 length equals 14 residues. The CDR3, as DNA: TGTGTCAGAAGCTTCGTCAGGGCCTTTGAAAAACTGTTTTTT. As protein: CVRSFVRAFEKLFF.

Only one count was recorded for this clone. This chain links TRBV25-1 with TRBJ2-5; D is perhaps TRBD2 (7 bases). Trimming removed 3 bases at V and 3 bases at J, with 23 bases between. The CDR3 loop spans 18 amino acids. Germline CDR1 MGHDK, CDR2 SYGVNS. The CDR3 sequence is CASSDLKGGGRRKETQYF. CDR3 DNA: TGTGCCAGCAGTGATCTTAAAGGGGGGGGCAGGAGGAAAGAGACCCAGTACTTC. Combining the CDR3 with reference TRBV25-1 and TRBJ2-5 gives the whole variable domain EADIYQTPRYLVIGTGKKITLECSQTMGHDKMYWYQQDPGMELHLIHYSYGVNSTEKGDLSSESTVSRIRTEHFPLTLESARPSHTSQYLCASSDLKGGGRRKETQYFGPGTRLLVL.

This rearrangement joins TRBV7-3 to TRBJ2-1; weak D call: TRBD2 (5 bases). V lost 1 base and J 5 bases, leaving 9 bases between the germline ends. Germline V gene data show CDR1 as SGHTA and CDR2 as FQGTGA. The CDR3 sequence is 14 residues long. CDR3 nucleotide sequence: TGTGCCAGCAGCTTAATGGGAGTGGACAATGAGCAGTTCTTC. Protein sequence: CASSLMGVDNEQFF.

The chain uses TRBV5-1 and TRBJ2-1; 8 nucleotides line up with TRBD2. Unmatched junction bases numbered 5, after V lost 2 bases and J lost 7 bases. The germline V gene has CDR1 SGHRS and CDR2 YFSETQ. This CDR3 comprises 14 residues. CDR3 DNA: TGCGCCAGCAGCTTTGCGGGAGGAAGGAATGAGCAGTTCTTC. Translating it yields CASSFAGGRNEQFF.

The rearrangement uses TRBV5-8 and TRBJ2-7; D gene uncertain. V was trimmed by 0 bases and J by 3 bases, leaving 10 bases between them. This CDR3 contains 14 residues. Looked up from germline, CDR1 is SGHTS and CDR2 is YDEGEE. This chain's CDR3 is CASSLGQVLYEQYF. The DNA for the CDR3 is TGTGCCAGCAGCTTGGGTCAGGTCCTCTACGAGCAGTACTTC.

The chain is built from TRBV7-2 and TRBJ2-1; D is unclear. Germline V gene data show CDR1 as SGHTA and CDR2 as FQGNSA. The CDR3 consists of 12 residues. V lost 2 bases, J lost 6 bases, and 5 bases lay in between. CDR3 coding DNA: TGTGCCAGCAGCTTATTATTCAATGAGCAGTTCTTC. This codes for CASSLLFNEQFF. Based on the CDR3 plus reference TRBV7-2 and TRBJ2-1, the full variable domain is GAGVSQSPSNKVTEKGKDVELRCDPISGHTALYWYRQSLGQGLEFLIYFQGNSAPDKSGLPSDRFSAERTGGSVSTLTIQRTQQEDSAVYLCASSLLFNEQFFGPGTRLTVL.

V is TRBV2 and J is TRBJ2-1; D unresolved. In germline, CDR1 is SNHLY, CDR2 FYNNEI. Trimming shortened V by 4 bases and J by 4 bases, and 5 bases separated the two germline ends. CDR3 size: 12 residues. The CDR3 nucleotides read TGTGCCAGCAGTGTGATGTACAATGAGCAGTTCTTC. The encoded protein is CASSVMYNEQFF.

J is TRBJ2-7 and V is TRBV28; D perhaps matches TRBD1 (5 bases). V shed 5 bases and J shed 3 bases, with 20 bases lying between them. Per the germline V gene, CDR1 is MDHEN and CDR2 is SYDVKM. The CDR3 has 16 residues. CDR3 in amino acids: CASSKKAHRQYYEQYF. The CDR3 DNA reads as TGTGCCAGCAGTAAAAAGGCCCACCGACAGTACTACGAGCAGTACTTC.

The chain is built from TRBV28 and TRBJ2-3; D might be TRBD2 (6 bases). Trimming removed 5 bases from V and 0 bases from J, with 12 bases in between. CDR1 is MDHEN, CDR2 SYDVKM, per germline. CDR3 size: 15 residues. CDR3 nucleotide sequence: TGTGCCAGCAGTCCTCGAGGAGGGAGCACAGATACGCAGTATTTT. Translation gives CASSPRGGSTDTQYF. Full variable domain (remainder filled in from reference TRBV28 and TRBJ2-3): DVKVTQSSRYLVKRTGEKVFLECVQDMDHENMFWYRQDPGLGLRLIYFSYDVKMKEKGDIPEGYSVSREKKERFSLILESASTNQTSMYLCASSPRGGSTDTQYFGPGTRLTVL.

The chain couples TRBV28 to TRBJ2-1; 9 bases map to TRBD1. The CDR3 is 16 amino acids. Trimming at V came to 6 bases and at J to 6 bases, leaving 12 bases not matched to a gene. Germline V gene sequence: CDR1 MDHEN, CDR2 SYDVKM. CDR3 coding DNA: TGTGCCAGCAGCACAGAGGGGACAGGGTCACCCAATGAGCAGTTCTTC. It encodes CASSTEGTGSPNEQFF.

This clone was seen a few times. The chain combines TRBV19 with TRBJ2-1; perhaps TRBD2 as D (6 bases). Germline CDR1 LNHDA, CDR2 SQIVND (reference sequence). With 3 bases removed from V and 9 bases from J, the gap between germline ends came to 24 bases. The CDR3 spans 17 residues. CDR3 amino acids: CASSIGLATQLQSEQFF. As DNA, the CDR3 is TGTGCCAGTAGTATCGGGCTAGCGACGCAATTACAGTCTGAGCAGTTCTTC. Full variable domain (remainder filled in from reference TRBV19 and TRBJ2-1): DGGITQSPKYLFRKEGQNVTLSCEQNLNHDAMYWYRQDPGQGLRLIYYSQIVNDFQKGDIAEGYSVSREKKESFPLTVTSAQKNPTAFYLCASSIGLATQLQSEQFFGPGTRLTVL.

J is TRBJ2-3 and V is TRBV9; TRBD2 matches at 11 bases. The germline gives CDR1 SGDLS, CDR2 YYNGEE. V lost 0 bases, J lost 6 bases, and 6 bases stayed unmatched. CDR3 length: 16 residues. CDR3 amino acids: CASSVDLSGRADTQYF. In nucleotides, the CDR3 is TGTGCCAGCAGCGTAGATCTTAGCGGGAGGGCCGATACGCAGTATTTT. Supplemented by reference TRBV9 and TRBJ2-3, the full variable domain reads DSGVTQTPKHLITATGQRVTLRCSPRSGDLSVYWYQQSLDQGLQFLIQYYNGEERAKGNILERFSAQQFPDLHSELNLSSLELGDSALYFCASSVDLSGRADTQYFGPGTRLTVL.

This chain joins TRBV7-3 and TRBJ2-3; D gene ambiguous. The CDR3 is made up of 15 amino acids. The V end lost 5 bases, the J end lost 2 bases, and 14 bases lay between the germline ends. Looked up from germline, CDR1 is SGHTA and CDR2 is FQGTGA. The CDR3 reads CASSAGSWPTDTQYF. The CDR3 DNA follows: TGTGCCAGCAGCGCCGGTAGCTGGCCCACAGATACGCAGTATTTT.

This rearrangement joins TRBV19 to TRBJ2-4, with D perhaps TRBD1 (6 bases). The CDR3 length is 14 residues. The V end lost 3 bases, the J end lost 7 bases, and 13 bases lay between the germline ends. Germline V CDR1 and CDR2: LNHDA, SQIVND (reference sequence). The CDR3 nucleotides are TGTGCCAGTAGTATGAGACAGGCCGGGAACATTCAGTACTTC. This gives the protein CASSMRQAGNIQYF.

The chain uses TRBV5-1 and TRBJ2-7, with 10 positions matching TRBD1. The junction had 4 bases not matched to a gene; V was cut back by 4 bases and J by 3 bases. This CDR3 contains 14 residues. Germline-derived CDR1 and CDR2 are SGHRS and YFSETQ. The CDR3 protein is CASSDRTGGYEQYF. The CDR3 coding sequence is TGCGCCAGCAGCGACCGGACAGGGGGCTACGAGCAGTACTTC. The complete variable domain, with remaining parts taken from reference TRBV5-1 and TRBJ2-7, reads KAGVTQTPRYLIKTRGQQVTLSCSPISGHRSVSWYQQTPGQGLQFLFEYFSETQRNKGNFPGRFSGRQFSNSRSEMNVSTLELGDSALYLCASSDRTGGYEQYFGPGTRLTVT.

About this clone itself: The same CDR3 can be traced to other DNA sequences in this sample. The chain recombines TRBV29-1 with TRBJ1-5; 9 bases agree with TRBD1. The CDR3 is 13 residues long. The V gene's germline CDR1 is SQVTM and CDR2 ANQGSEA. The junction had 2 bases not matched to a gene; V was cut back by 4 bases and J by 4 bases. The chain's CDR3 is CSVAGTGNQPQHF. The DNA for the CDR3 is TGCAGCGTTGCCGGGACAGGGAATCAGCCCCAGCATTTT.

This chain links TRBV28 with TRBJ1-4, with 8 positions matching TRBD1. The germline gives CDR1 MDHEN, CDR2 SYDVKM. This CDR3 comprises 15 residues. The junction had 7 bases not matched to a gene; V was cut back by 5 bases and J by 5 bases. CDR3 sequence (DNA): TGTGCCAGCAGTCCCCGCCCAGGGGGCAATGAAAAACTGTTTTTT. Residues: CASSPRPGGNEKLFF.

On this clone: At one of its ends the junction is not consistent with the germline gene, which may arise from a read error. CDR3 sequence reads: CASSRIGGEQLF. The DNA of the CDR3 is TGTGCCAGCAGCCGAATAGGCGGTGAGCAGCTCTTC. The chain employs TRBV6-5 and TRBJ2-1, with unresolved D. The CDR3 spans 12 residues. Germline V gives CDR1 MNHEY, CDR2 SVGAGI.

The J gene is TRBJ2-3, the V gene TRBV9, with D perhaps TRBD2 (6 bases). CDR1 and CDR2 (germline): SGDLS, YYNGEE. This CDR3 has 15 amino acids. Trimming cost V 4 bases and J 10 bases, with 22 bases left between them. CDR3 sequence: CASSPVDLATTAQYF. DNA of the CDR3: TGTGCCAGCAGCCCAGTGGATCTAGCGACAACGGCGCAGTATTTT.

Only a few counts were recorded for this clone. The rearrangement links TRBV30 to TRBJ1-5, with D unclear. Per the germline V gene, CDR1 is GTSNPN and CDR2 is SVGIG (reference sequence). The V and J ends lost 2 bases and 5 bases respectively, with 10 bases between them. There are 13 residues in the CDR3. In nucleotides, the CDR3 is TGTGCCTGGAGTTTGGGGATGGATCAGCCCCAGCATTTT. Translation gives CAWSLGMDQPQHF.

The chain recombines TRBV5-1 with TRBJ1-3; D is unresolved. The CDR3 is 14 residues long. V was trimmed by 4 bases and J by 4 bases, leaving 12 bases between them. Germline CDR1 and CDR2: SGHRS and YFSETQ. As DNA, the CDR3 is TGCGCCAGCAGCAGTACCGGTACAGGAAACACCATATATTTT. It yields the protein CASSSTGTGNTIYF.

A single count supports this clone. The J gene is TRBJ1-5, the V gene TRBV6-1; D gene uncertain. CDR1 and CDR2 from the germline V gene are MNHNS and SASEGT. Trimming shortened V by 8 bases and J by 9 bases, and 11 bases separated the two germline ends. CDR3 length equals 11 residues. The CDR3 region has the DNA TGTGCCAGCGCCTCTGACGGGCCCCAGCATTTT. It translates to CASASDGPQHF.